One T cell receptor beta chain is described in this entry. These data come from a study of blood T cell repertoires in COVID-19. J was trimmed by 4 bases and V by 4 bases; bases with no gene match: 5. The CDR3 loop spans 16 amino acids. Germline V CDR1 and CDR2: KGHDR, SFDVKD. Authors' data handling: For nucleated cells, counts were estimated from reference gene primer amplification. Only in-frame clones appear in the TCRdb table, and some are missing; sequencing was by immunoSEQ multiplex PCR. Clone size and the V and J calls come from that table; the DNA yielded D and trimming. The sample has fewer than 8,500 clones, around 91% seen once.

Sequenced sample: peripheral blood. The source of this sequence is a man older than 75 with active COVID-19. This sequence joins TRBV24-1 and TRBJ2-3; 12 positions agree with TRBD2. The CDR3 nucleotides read TGTGCCACCAGTGACCCTAGCGGGAGGGCATCAGATACGCAGTATTTT. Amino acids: CATSDPSGRASDTQYF.